The entry that follows covers one T cell receptor beta chain sequence. Enrollment of patients from Seattle took place during active infection, with longitudinal follow-up. These data are taken from a study of blood T cell repertoires in COVID-19. Whole-study context: The United States, Italy and Spain provided the acute and convalescent COVID-19 samples. T cells, B-cell-depleted T cells, or PBMCs supplied cDNA or gDNA.

Per the original data handling: Amplifying reference gene primers gave estimates of nucleated cell counts. The table came from immunoSEQ multiplex PCR; TCRdb's copy has only in-frame clones and leaves some out. V and J calls and clone size are those listed in that table; D and trimming were worked out from the DNA. There are hundreds of thousands of clones in the sample; roughly 88% occur only once, and roughly 10% lies in the top ten. The CDR3 extends over 17 amino acids. V was pared by 4 bases and J by 0 bases, with 9 bases of the junction left unmatched. In germline, CDR1 is SEHNR, CDR2 FQNEAQ (reference sequence).

The clonotype originates from a woman between 65 and 79 years old with COVID-19, enrolled during active disease. The chain combines TRBV7-9 with TRBJ1-3; 7 bases agree with TRBD1. The specimen sequenced was peripheral blood. This CDR3 is CASSYPYRGISGNTIYF. The CDR3 DNA sequence: TGTGCCAGCAGCTACCCCTACAGGGGAATCTCTGGAAACACCATATATTTT. The entire variable domain, with the rest obtained from reference TRBV7-9 and TRBJ1-3, is as follows: DTGVSQNPRHKITKRGQNVTFRCDPISEHNRLYWYRQTLGQGPEFLTYFQNEAQLEKSRLLSDRFSAERPKGSFSTLEIQRTEQGDSAMYLCASSYPYRGISGNTIYFGEGSWLTVV.